Given below is one T cell receptor (beta chain) in context. Per the original data handling: Using reference gene primer amplification, nucleated cell counts were estimated. The protocol was immunoSEQ multiplex PCR, while the TCRdb copy is restricted to in-frame clones and leaves out a portion. Clone size and V and J calls were adopted from that table, with D and trimming inferred from the DNA. The top ten hold more than 15% of the sample, which has about 130,000 clones, approximately 77% seen once. This specimen comes from a study of blood T cell repertoires in COVID-19. As for the study in general: Material from acute and convalescent COVID-19 was sourced from the United States, Italy and Spain. Nucleic acid was either cDNA or gDNA, and it came from T cells, B-cell-depleted T cells, or PBMCs.

Germline V gene data show CDR1 as SGHNT and CDR2 as YYREEE (reference sequence). CDR3 length: 15 residues. V gave up 4 bases and J gave up 9 bases; unmatched junction bases: 7. This rearrangement joins TRBV5-4 to TRBJ2-1; TRBD2 matches 13 bases. The sequence derives from a man aged 80 or over with acute or convalescent COVID-19. Specimen: peripheral blood. For the CDR3, the DNA is TGTGCCAGCAGCGGTACTAGCGGGGGGGCCGCTGAGCAGTTCTTC. Its translation: CASSGTSGGAAEQFF. The full variable domain, rest sourced from reference TRBV5-4 and TRBJ2-1, is ETGVTQSPTHLIKTRGQQVTLRCSSQSGHNTVSWYQQALGQGPQFIFQYYREEENGRGNFPPRFSGLQFPNYSSELNVNALELDDSALYLCASSGTSGGAAEQFFGPGTRLTVL.